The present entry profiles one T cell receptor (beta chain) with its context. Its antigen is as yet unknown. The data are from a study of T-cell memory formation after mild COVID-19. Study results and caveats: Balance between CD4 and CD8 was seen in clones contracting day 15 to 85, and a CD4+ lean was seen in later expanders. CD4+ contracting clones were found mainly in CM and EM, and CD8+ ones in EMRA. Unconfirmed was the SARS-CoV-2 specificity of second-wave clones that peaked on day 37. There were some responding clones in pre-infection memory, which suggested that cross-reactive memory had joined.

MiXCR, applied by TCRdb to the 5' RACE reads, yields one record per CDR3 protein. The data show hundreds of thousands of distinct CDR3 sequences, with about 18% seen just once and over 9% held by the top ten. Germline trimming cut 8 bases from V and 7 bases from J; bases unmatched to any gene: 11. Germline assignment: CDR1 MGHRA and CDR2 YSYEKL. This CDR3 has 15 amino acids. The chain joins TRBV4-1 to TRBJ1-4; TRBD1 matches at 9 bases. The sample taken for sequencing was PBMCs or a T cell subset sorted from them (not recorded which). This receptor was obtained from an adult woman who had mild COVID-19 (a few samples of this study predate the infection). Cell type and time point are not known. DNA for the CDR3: TGCGCCAGCCAAGCGATCGAGACAGGGGGTGAAAAACTGTTTTTT. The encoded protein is CASQAIETGGEKLFF.